This T cell receptor (beta chain) is from a study of blood T cell repertoires in COVID-19. Per the germline V gene, CDR1 is MGHRA and CDR2 is YSYEKL. The CDR3 has 16 residues. Trimming removed 6 bases at V and 1 base at J, with 18 bases between. The method was immunoSEQ multiplex PCR; TCRdb's version includes in-frame clones alone and lacks a portion of them. The data hold more than 400,000 clones, with about 90% observed a single time. Resolution of symptoms, clearance, or two negative PCRs was present in recovered Cohort 3 donors. Sequencing was done on a sample of PBMCs or T cells enriched from blood (not recorded which). This sequence was found in a man aged 18 to 30 who had recovered from COVID-19. This chain links TRBV4-1 with TRBJ1-1, with D perhaps matching TRBD1 (6 bases). In DNA, the CDR3 is TGCGCCAGCAGACATACGTTGGGGACATCGAACACTGAAGCTTTCTTT. This sequence encodes CASRHTLGTSNTEAFF.